A selection of T cell receptor beta chains follows, all from one sample in a study of blood T cell repertoires in COVID-19. Libraries were prepared by immunoSEQ multiplex PCR; TCRdb keeps only in-frame clonotypes and omits some of them. The sample yields about 250,000 clones, 85% to 90% seen once. The sequenced sample consisted of peripheral blood. The receptors originated from a woman between 55 and 75 years old with COVID-19, enrolled during active disease. Each CDR3 is given with its conserved first and last residue. Each record gives: CDR3 protein, CDR3 DNA, J gene, D gene, clone size, V gene. The D gene is left open where the match is weak. Size tells how often a clone was seen (once, few, many) or the class of an expanded clone, and some rows leave it out.

cdr3_aa: CASSSGQGHTGELFF
cdr3_nt: TGTGCCAGCAGCTCGGGACAGGGACACACCGGGGAGCTGTTTTTT
j_call: TRBJ2-2
d_call: TRBD1
clone_size: -
v_call: TRBV5-4

cdr3_aa: CASSLDSGGGDTQYF
cdr3_nt: TGCGCCAGCAGCTTGGACTCCGGGGGTGGAGATACGCAGTATTTT
j_call: TRBJ2-3
d_call: -
clone_size: -
v_call: TRBV5-1

cdr3_aa: CASSLVREGYEQYF
cdr3_nt: TGTGCCAGCAGCTTGGTGAGGGAGGGATACGAGCAGTACTTC
j_call: TRBJ2-7
d_call: TRBD2
clone_size: -
v_call: TRBV5-5

cdr3_aa: CASSPGTVEYEQYF
cdr3_nt: TGCGCCAGCAGCCCTGGGACAGTGGAATACGAGCAGTACTTC
j_call: TRBJ2-7
d_call: TRBD1
clone_size: -
v_call: TRBV5-1

cdr3_aa: CASSKDPQPQWPGPNQPQHF
cdr3_nt: TGTGCCAGCAGCAAAGACCCTCAGCCCCAATGGCCTGGGCCCAATCAGCCCCAGCATTTT
j_call: TRBJ1-5
d_call: -
clone_size: -
v_call: TRBV21-1

cdr3_aa: CASSQEIRRETQYF
cdr3_nt: TGTGCCAGCAGCCAAGAAATCAGGCGCGAGACCCAGTACTTC
j_call: TRBJ2-5
d_call: -
clone_size: -
v_call: TRBV14

cdr3_aa: CASRLQGAGEKLFF
cdr3_nt: TGTGCCAGCAGGTTACAGGGGGCAGGCGAAAAACTGTTTTTT
j_call: TRBJ1-4
d_call: TRBD1
clone_size: few
v_call: TRBV6-5

cdr3_aa: CASSYGAGINYGYTF
cdr3_nt: TGTGCCAGCAGTTACGGGGCAGGGATCAACTATGGCTACACCTTC
j_call: TRBJ1-2
d_call: -
clone_size: -
v_call: TRBV6-5

cdr3_aa: CASSYGAGYENTEAFF
cdr3_nt: TGTGCCAGCAGTTACGGGGCAGGATACGAGAACACTGAAGCTTTCTTT
j_call: TRBJ1-1
d_call: -
clone_size: -
v_call: TRBV6-5

cdr3_aa: CASSSNGGLAFF
cdr3_nt: TGTGCCAGCAGCTCAAATGGGGGCTTGGCTTTCTTT
j_call: TRBJ1-1
d_call: -
clone_size: -
v_call: TRBV5-5

cdr3_aa: CASRVTGGTEAFF
cdr3_nt: TGTGCCAGCAGGGTGACAGGGGGCACTGAAGCTTTCTTT
j_call: TRBJ1-1
d_call: TRBD1
clone_size: -
v_call: TRBV27

cdr3_aa: CASSLGLTNEKLFF
cdr3_nt: TGTGCCAGCAGCTTAGGTCTGACTAATGAAAAACTGTTTTTT
j_call: TRBJ1-4
d_call: -
clone_size: -
v_call: TRBV7-2

cdr3_aa: CAISESSSGGVQETQYF
cdr3_nt: TGTGCCATCAGTGAGTCAAGTAGCGGGGGGGTTCAGGAGACCCAGTACTTC
j_call: TRBJ2-5
d_call: TRBD2
clone_size: -
v_call: TRBV10-3

cdr3_aa: CASSQLRVQETQYF
cdr3_nt: TGTGCCAGCAGCCAACTCAGGGTACAAGAGACCCAGTACTTC
j_call: TRBJ2-5
d_call: -
clone_size: -
v_call: TRBV4-2

cdr3_aa: CASRANSQSPYNEQFF
cdr3_nt: TGTGCCAGCAGAGCTAACAGCCAAAGCCCCTACAATGAGCAGTTCTTC
j_call: TRBJ2-1
d_call: -
clone_size: -
v_call: TRBV27

cdr3_aa: CASKGTGANYGYTF
cdr3_nt: TGTGCCAGTAAAGGAACAGGGGCCAACTATGGCTACACCTTC
j_call: TRBJ1-2
d_call: TRBD1
clone_size: -
v_call: TRBV19

cdr3_aa: CASSRLGRGGSPLHF
cdr3_nt: TGTGCCAGCAGCCGTCTAGGCAGGGGCGGTTCACCCCTCCACTTT
j_call: TRBJ1-6
d_call: -
clone_size: few
v_call: TRBV6-5

cdr3_aa: CAISVDRTSGYTF
cdr3_nt: TGTGCCATCAGTGTAGACCGGACTTCGGGCTACACCTTC
j_call: TRBJ1-2
d_call: -
clone_size: -
v_call: TRBV10-3

cdr3_aa: CASSVLRGQGDEKLFF
cdr3_nt: TGTGCCAGCAGCGTATTGAGGGGACAGGGAGATGAAAAACTGTTTTTT
j_call: TRBJ1-4
d_call: TRBD1
clone_size: -
v_call: TRBV9

cdr3_aa: CASSQDGDTGELFF
cdr3_nt: TGCGCCAGCAGCCAAGACGGAGACACCGGGGAGCTGTTTTTT
j_call: TRBJ2-2
d_call: -
clone_size: -
v_call: TRBV4-3

cdr3_aa: CASSFTSINEKLFF
cdr3_nt: TGTGCCAGCAGTTTCACTAGTATTAATGAAAAACTGTTTTTT
j_call: TRBJ1-4
d_call: -
clone_size: -
v_call: TRBV27

cdr3_aa: CASSFGASGGVEQFF
cdr3_nt: TGTGCCAGCAGCTTCGGGGCTAGCGGGGGGGTAGAGCAGTTCTTC
j_call: TRBJ2-1
d_call: TRBD2
clone_size: -
v_call: TRBV5-4

cdr3_aa: CASSFGLAGDEQFF
cdr3_nt: TGTGCCAGCAGCTTCGGACTAGCGGGGGATGAGCAGTTCTTC
j_call: TRBJ2-1
d_call: TRBD2
clone_size: -
v_call: TRBV5-4

cdr3_aa: CASSPPAGLNTEAFF
cdr3_nt: TGTGCCAGCTCACCACCCGCAGGGTTGAACACTGAAGCTTTCTTT
j_call: TRBJ1-1
d_call: -
clone_size: once
v_call: TRBV18

cdr3_aa: CASNGHIRGGNYGYTF
cdr3_nt: TGTGCCAGCAACGGACACATACGTGGGGGGAACTATGGCTACACCTTC
j_call: TRBJ1-2
d_call: -
clone_size: -
v_call: TRBV27

cdr3_aa: CASSYGDRGDGYTF
cdr3_nt: TGTGCCAGCAGTTACGGCGACAGGGGGGATGGCTACACCTTC
j_call: TRBJ1-2
d_call: TRBD1
clone_size: -
v_call: TRBV6-5

cdr3_aa: CASSPQGGQGRAFF
cdr3_nt: TGTGCCAGCAGCCCGCAGGGGGGACAGGGTAGGGCTTTCTTT
j_call: TRBJ1-1
d_call: TRBD1
clone_size: -
v_call: TRBV7-3

cdr3_aa: CASSYRTGGDYGYTF
cdr3_nt: TGTGCCAGCAGTTACCGGACAGGGGGGGACTATGGCTACACCTTC
j_call: TRBJ1-2
d_call: TRBD1
clone_size: -
v_call: TRBV6-6

cdr3_aa: CASSLGSGEPLGEKLFF
cdr3_nt: TGTGCCAGCAGCTTAGGGTCAGGCGAGCCGCTCGGTGAAAAACTGTTTTTT
j_call: TRBJ1-4
d_call: -
clone_size: -
v_call: TRBV7-2

cdr3_aa: CAVEPGQNTGELFF
cdr3_nt: TGTGCCGTAGAACCGGGACAGAACACCGGGGAGCTGTTTTTT
j_call: TRBJ2-2
d_call: -
clone_size: -
v_call: TRBV10-3

cdr3_aa: CASSIGSGTYGYTF
cdr3_nt: TGTGCCAGTAGTATCGGTTCGGGTACCTATGGCTACACCTTC
j_call: TRBJ1-2
d_call: -
clone_size: -
v_call: TRBV19

cdr3_aa: CASSLNGQTLSGNTIYF
cdr3_nt: TGTGCCAGCAGCTTAAATGGACAGACTCTCTCTGGAAACACCATATATTTT
j_call: TRBJ1-3
d_call: -
clone_size: -
v_call: TRBV11-2

cdr3_aa: CASSPQGGVDGYTF
cdr3_nt: TGTGCCAGCAGTCCACAGGGGGGGGTGGATGGCTACACCTTC
j_call: TRBJ1-2
d_call: TRBD1
clone_size: -
v_call: TRBV28

cdr3_aa: CASSLERSPLHF
cdr3_nt: TGTGCCAGCAGCTTAGAGCGGTCACCCCTCCACTTT
j_call: TRBJ1-6
d_call: -
clone_size: -
v_call: TRBV7-2

cdr3_aa: CSGTGPGRGYTF
cdr3_nt: TGCAGTGGAACGGGGCCAGGGAGGGGCTACACCTTC
j_call: TRBJ1-2
d_call: -
clone_size: -
v_call: TRBV29-1

cdr3_aa: CASSPGTGGLDATEAFF
cdr3_nt: TGTGCCAGCAGCCCAGGGACAGGGGGCTTAGATGCGACTGAAGCTTTCTTT
j_call: TRBJ1-1
d_call: TRBD1
clone_size: -
v_call: TRBV11-2

cdr3_aa: CASSPRTGGRNTEAFF
cdr3_nt: TGTGCCAGCAGCCCACGGACAGGGGGCCGGAACACTGAAGCTTTCTTT
j_call: TRBJ1-1
d_call: TRBD1
clone_size: -
v_call: TRBV9

cdr3_aa: CASSSWDSGNTIYF
cdr3_nt: TGTGCCAGCAGTTCCTGGGACAGTGGAAACACCATATATTTT
j_call: TRBJ1-3
d_call: TRBD1
clone_size: -
v_call: TRBV6-5

cdr3_aa: CAIQSLLAKNIQYF
cdr3_nt: TGTGCCATACAGTCCTTACTAGCCAAAAACATTCAGTACTTC
j_call: TRBJ2-4
d_call: -
clone_size: -
v_call: TRBV6-5

cdr3_aa: CASSLGQGVPYEQYF
cdr3_nt: TGTGCCAGCAGTTTGGGACAGGGAGTTCCCTACGAGCAGTACTTC
j_call: TRBJ2-7
d_call: TRBD1
clone_size: -
v_call: TRBV7-2

cdr3_aa: CASSQQWATEAFF
cdr3_nt: TGTGCCAGCAGTCAACAGTGGGCGACTGAAGCTTTCTTT
j_call: TRBJ1-1
d_call: -
clone_size: -
v_call: TRBV11-2

cdr3_aa: CASSTHPGQLNEQFF
cdr3_nt: TGCGCCAGCAGCACACACCCGGGACAGCTTAATGAGCAGTTCTTC
j_call: TRBJ2-1
d_call: TRBD1
clone_size: -
v_call: TRBV4-3

cdr3_aa: CASSDTGAYGYTF
cdr3_nt: TGTGCCAGCAGTGATACAGGGGCCTATGGCTACACCTTC
j_call: TRBJ1-2
d_call: TRBD1
clone_size: -
v_call: TRBV2